This T cell receptor (beta chain) was recorded in a study of blood T cell repertoires in COVID-19. Original methodology: Estimation of nucleated cell counts was performed using reference gene primer amplification. The protocol was immunoSEQ multiplex PCR, while the TCRdb copy is restricted to in-frame clones and leaves out a portion. D and trimming were read from the DNA, whereas the V and J calls and clone size are those reported in that table. This sample has 250,000 or so clones, with 88% found just once. Trimming cost V 5 bases and J 2 bases; bases outside gene matches: 6. Germline values: CDR1 SEHNR, CDR2 FQNEAQ (reference sequence). This CDR3 has 16 residues.

The chain combines TRBV7-9 with TRBJ2-2; 9 bases line up with TRBD2. This TCR derives from a woman in her 30s with COVID-19, enrolled during active disease. The sequencing sample was made of peripheral blood. CDR3 amino acids: CASSPAGGTNTGELFF. CDR3 nucleotides: TGTGCCAGCAGCCCCGCGGGAGGGACTAACACCGGGGAGCTGTTTTTT. The full variable domain, in which reference TRBV7-9 and TRBJ2-2 provide the parts outside the CDR3, is DTGVSQNPRHKITKRGQNVTFRCDPISEHNRLYWYRQTLGQGPEFLTYFQNEAQLEKSRLLSDRFSAERPKGSFSTLEIQRTEQGDSAMYLCASSPAGGTNTGELFFGEGSRLTVL.